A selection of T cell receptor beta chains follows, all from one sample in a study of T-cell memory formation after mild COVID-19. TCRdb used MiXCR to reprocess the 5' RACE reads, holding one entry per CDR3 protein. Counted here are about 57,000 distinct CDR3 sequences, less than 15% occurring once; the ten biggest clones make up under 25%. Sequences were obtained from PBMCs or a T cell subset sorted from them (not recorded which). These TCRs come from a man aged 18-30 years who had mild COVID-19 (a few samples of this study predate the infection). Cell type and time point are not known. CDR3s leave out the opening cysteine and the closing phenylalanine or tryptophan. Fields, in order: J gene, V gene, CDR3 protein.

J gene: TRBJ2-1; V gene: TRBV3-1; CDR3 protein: ASSFDRSSYNEQF
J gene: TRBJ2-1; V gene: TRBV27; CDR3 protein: ASSLLSVGGQDEQF
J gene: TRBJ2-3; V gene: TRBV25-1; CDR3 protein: ASSGGGGRPPTDTQY
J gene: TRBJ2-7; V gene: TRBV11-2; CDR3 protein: ASSLEPSGPEQY
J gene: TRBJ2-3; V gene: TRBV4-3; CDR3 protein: ASSQDLVPGSYTDTQY
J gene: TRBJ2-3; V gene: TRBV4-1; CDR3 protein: ASSQVAGSTDTQY
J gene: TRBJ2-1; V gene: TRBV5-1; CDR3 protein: ASSPTSGFYNEQF
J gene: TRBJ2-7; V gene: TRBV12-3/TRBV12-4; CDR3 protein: ASSLTGAYEQY
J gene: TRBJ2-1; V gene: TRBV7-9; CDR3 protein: ASSYSPGQGVLAYNEQF
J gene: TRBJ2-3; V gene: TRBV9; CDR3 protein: AYRWDGGPITDTQY
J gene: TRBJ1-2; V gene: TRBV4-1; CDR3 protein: ASHGTGGLARGYT
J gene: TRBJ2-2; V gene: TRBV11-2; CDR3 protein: ASSALRTTGELF
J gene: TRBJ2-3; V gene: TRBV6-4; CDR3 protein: ASRGLAGGLSGTQY
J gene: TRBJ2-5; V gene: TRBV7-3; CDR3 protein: ASSPGLDGQETQY
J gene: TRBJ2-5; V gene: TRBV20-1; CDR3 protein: SARRPEETQY
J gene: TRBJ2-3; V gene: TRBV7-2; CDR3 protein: ASSLVTARGLDTQY
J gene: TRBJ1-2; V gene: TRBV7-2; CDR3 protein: ASSPGGGQVFGYT
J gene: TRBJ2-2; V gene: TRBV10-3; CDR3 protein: AISSETGELF
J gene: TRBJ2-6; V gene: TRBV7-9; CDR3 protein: ASSWTGSSGANVLT
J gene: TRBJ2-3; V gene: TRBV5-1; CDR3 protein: ASSFDPGTGADTQY
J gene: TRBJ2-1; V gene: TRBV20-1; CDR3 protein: RPPWGLAGYNEQF
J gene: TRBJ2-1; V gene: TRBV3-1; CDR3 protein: ASSLTGSNEQF
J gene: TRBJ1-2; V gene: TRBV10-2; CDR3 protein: ASRPVGGDGYT
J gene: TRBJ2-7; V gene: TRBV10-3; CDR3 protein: AISGSYEQY
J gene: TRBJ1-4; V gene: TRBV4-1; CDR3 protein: ASSHQGFNEKLF
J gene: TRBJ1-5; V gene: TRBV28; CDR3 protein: ASRGQGVYQPQH
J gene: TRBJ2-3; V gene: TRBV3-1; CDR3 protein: ASSKTSGSTDTQY
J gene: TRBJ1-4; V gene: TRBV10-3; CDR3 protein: AIRPGTGEKLF
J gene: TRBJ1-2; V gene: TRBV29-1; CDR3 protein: SVEEGGANYGYT
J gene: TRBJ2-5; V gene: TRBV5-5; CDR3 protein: ASSKNQGHQETQY
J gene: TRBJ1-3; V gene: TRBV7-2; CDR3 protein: ASTSRGQGFPGNTIY
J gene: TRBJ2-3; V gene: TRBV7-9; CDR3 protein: ASSLEGWGGTDTQY
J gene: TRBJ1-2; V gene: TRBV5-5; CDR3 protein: ASSSGLYGYT
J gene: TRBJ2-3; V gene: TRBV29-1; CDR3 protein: STGLWLQSTDTQY
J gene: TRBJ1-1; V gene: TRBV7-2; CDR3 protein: ASSLSAGRTEAF
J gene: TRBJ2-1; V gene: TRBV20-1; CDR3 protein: SALGLDSYNEQF
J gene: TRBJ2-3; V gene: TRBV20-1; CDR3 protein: SASDRSLTDTQY
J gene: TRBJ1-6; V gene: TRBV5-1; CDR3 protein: ASSNSPESPLH
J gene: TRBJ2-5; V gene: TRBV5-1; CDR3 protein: ASSIGLAGQETQY
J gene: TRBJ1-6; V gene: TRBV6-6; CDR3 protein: ASSNLGTLA
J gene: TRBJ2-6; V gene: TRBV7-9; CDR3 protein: ASSSRQSSGANVLT
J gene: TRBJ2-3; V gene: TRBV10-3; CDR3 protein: AISGGTDTQY
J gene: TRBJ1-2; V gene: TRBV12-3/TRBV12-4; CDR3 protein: ASSLGNYGYT
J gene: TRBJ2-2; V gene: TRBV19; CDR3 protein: ASRGGAGDTGELF
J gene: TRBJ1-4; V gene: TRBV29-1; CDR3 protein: SVGGGQGNEKLF
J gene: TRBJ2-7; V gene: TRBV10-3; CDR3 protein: AIRGLRSSYEQY
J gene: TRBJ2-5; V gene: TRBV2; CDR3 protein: ASSEGALETQY
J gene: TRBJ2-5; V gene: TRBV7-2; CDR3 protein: ASSLLLDPT
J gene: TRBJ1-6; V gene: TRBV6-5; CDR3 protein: ASHTGNNSPLH
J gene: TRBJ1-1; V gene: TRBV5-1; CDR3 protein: ASSSERAFFEAF